What follows is one T cell receptor beta chain and its context. The antigen remains unidentified. Clones were read by immunoSEQ multiplex PCR, and TCRdb kept only the in-frame ones, dropping some. Of about 100,000 clones listed, around 87% are singletons. This specimen belongs to a study of T cell responses to AZD1222 COVID-19 vaccine. Study results and limitations: After two AZD1222 doses, spike-specific TCR breadth and depth rose versus day 0. Baseline antibody screening turned up just a handful of seropositive AZD1222 recipients. No day 14 peak samples; only post-peak repertoires were characterized.

The CDR3 is made up of 13 amino acids. The germline gives CDR1 SGHTA, CDR2 FQGTGA. Trimming shortened V by 5 bases and J by 10 bases, and 12 bases separated the two germline ends. V is TRBV7-3 and J is TRBJ1-6; D call uncertain. The sample consisted of peripheral blood, taken on day 0 of MenACWY control vaccination. The source is an adult in good health. CDR3 nucleotide sequence: TGTGCCAGCAGCATACAGCCGGGATCACCCCTCCACTTT. It translates to CASSIQPGSPLHF.